A single sample gave rise to the 32 T cell receptor beta chains below, sequenced in a study of Graves' ophthalmopathy and Graves' hyperthyroidism. Amplifying from RNA transcripts, the study obtained TCR beta CDR3 regions. First-round RT-PCR relied on HTBI primers, and a second-round multiplex PCR came next. One entry per CDR3 protein results from TCRdb running MiXCR on the multiplex PCR reads. The sample carries more than 1,000,000 distinct CDR3 sequences, 35% to 40% recorded once. Sequencing was done on a sample of peripheral blood or thyroid tissue (not recorded which). These receptors originate from an adult man with Graves' hyperthyroidism.

The table lists this clonotype with many counts. This chain uses TRBV20-1 with TRBJ1-5; no firm D call. The CDR3 contains 15 residues. V shed 3 bases and J shed 0 bases, with 12 bases lying between them. Germline-derived CDR1 and CDR2 are DFQATT and SNEGSKA (reference sequence). This CDR3 is CSASRAKLSNQPQHF. The CDR3 DNA is TGCAGTGCTAGTCGGGCAAAACTTAGCAATCAGCCCCAGCATTTT.

The V and J genes are TRBV29-1 and TRBJ1-1; D is uncertain. Trimming took off 5 bases at V and 8 bases at J, with 9 bases between the two ends. This CDR3 comprises 10 residues. CDR1 SQVTM and CDR2 ANQGSEA come from the germline V gene. Here the CDR3 reads CSVRAAEAFF. For the CDR3, the DNA is TGCAGCGTTAGGGCTGCGGAAGCTTTCTTT.

This clonotype was picked up a small number of times. V usage is TRBV10-3 and J usage is TRBJ2-7; the match to TRBD1 covers 8 bases. Germline assignment: CDR1 ENHRY and CDR2 SYGVKD. The CDR3 spans 14 residues. V dropped 10 bases and J dropped 3; count of bases not matched to a gene: 11. The CDR3 nucleotides are TGTGCCAGCCGCCCGCCGGGACAGGTCTACGAGCAGTACTTC. It specifies CASRPPGQVYEQYF.

This clonotype was detected many times. The chain joins TRBV14 to TRBJ2-5; a weak D match, TRBD1 (5 bases). Germline V lookup: CDR1 SGHDN, CDR2 FVKESK. The CDR3 has 12 residues. Trimming removed 3 bases from V and 5 bases from J, with 7 bases in between. CDR3 DNA: TGTGCCAGCAGCCAGACAGTCGAGACCCAGTACTTC. Its translation is CASSQTVETQYF.

Comment on this clonotype: Germline is not matched at one junction end, which may reflect a read error. The chain couples TRBV20-1 to TRBJ1-1; D remains unclear. Germline CDR1 and CDR2: DFQATT and SNEGSKA (reference sequence). The CDR3 is made up of 12 amino acids. The CDR3 is CSARGVVTEAFF. CDR3 nucleotide sequence: TGCAGTGCTCGTGGGGTGGTAACTGAGGCTTTCTTT.

The gene calls are TRBV15 and TRBJ1-1; possibly TRBD1 for D (6 bases). Trimming removed 0 bases at V and 4 bases at J, with 9 bases between. The CDR3 loop spans 14 amino acids. Germline-derived CDR1 and CDR2 are LNHNV and YYDKDF (reference sequence). CDR3 protein: CATSREGGVTEAFF. In DNA form, the CDR3 reads TGTGCCACCAGCAGAGAGGGGGGCGTCACTGAAGCTTTCTTT.

The genes are TRBV4-1 and TRBJ2-7; D not certain. CDR3 length equals 10 residues. Trimming shortened V by 1 base and J by 12 bases, and 7 bases separated the two germline ends. Germline V gene sequence: CDR1 MGHRA, CDR2 YSYEKL. CDR3 region: CASSQARLYF. The CDR3 bases are TGCGCCAGCAGCCAAGCGAGGTTGTACTTC.

The V call is TRBV10-3, the J call TRBJ1-6; the match to TRBD1 covers 7 bases. CDR3 size: 14 residues. The V and J ends lost 8 bases and 0 bases, in that order; junction bases with no gene match: 1. Per the germline V gene, CDR1 is ENHRY and CDR2 is SYGVKD. The CDR3: CAIRDSSYNSPLHF. CDR3 nucleotides: TGTGCCATCCGGGACAGCTCCTATAATTCACCCCTCCACTTT.

Of note for this clonotype: The final CDR3 position lacks the conserved phenylalanine or tryptophan, pointing to a likely read error. The chain recombines TRBV11-2 with TRBJ1-1, with D uncertain. CDR1 is SGHAT, CDR2 FQNNGV, per germline. The CDR3 runs to 13 residues. The germline V and J ends were trimmed by 3 bases and 3 bases, with 8 bases remaining between them. As DNA, the CDR3 is TGTGCCAGCAGCTTGTCTGGGGACACTGAAGCTTTCGTT. Amino acid sequence: CASSLSGDTEAFV.

This sequence joins TRBV19 and TRBJ2-5; TRBD1 agrees at 7 bases. V was pared by 6 bases and J by 5 bases, with 9 bases of the junction left unmatched. CDR1 LNHDA and CDR2 SQIVND come from the germline V gene (reference sequence). The CDR3 extends over 14 amino acids. The CDR3 protein is CASRVTGIRETQYF. CDR3 nucleotide sequence: TGTGCCAGTAGGGTGACAGGGATACGGGAGACCCAGTACTTC.

The chain has TRBV7-9 and TRBJ1-1; 8 bases match TRBD1. In germline, CDR1 is SEHNR, CDR2 FQNEAQ (reference sequence). The CDR3 has 15 amino acids. With 8 bases clipped from V and 2 bases from J, the junction kept 10 bases outside the gene matches. The CDR3 region has the DNA TGTGCCAGCGGCCGTGCGGGACAGGTTAACACTGAAGCTTTCTTT. Its translation: CASGRAGQVNTEAFF.

At least ten counts were recorded for this clonotype. The rearrangement joins TRBV29-1 to TRBJ2-7; 11 bases map to TRBD2. The CDR3 sequence is 15 residues long. The germline V gene encodes CDR1 SQVTM and CDR2 ANQGSEA. The V and J ends lost 6 bases and 0 bases, in that order; junction bases with no gene match: 7. This chain's CDR3 is CSVAGTSGSSYEQYF. The CDR3 nucleotides are TGCAGCGTCGCCGGGACTAGCGGCTCCTCCTACGAGCAGTACTTC.

J is TRBJ1-3 and V is TRBV7-3; D might be TRBD1 (6 bases). The V end was cut by 2 bases, the J end by 0 bases, with 11 bases between. The CDR3 spans 16 residues. Germline V gene lookup returns CDR1 SGHTA and CDR2 FQGTGA. The CDR3 DNA reads TGTGCCAGCAGCTTATCACAGGGTGGCTCTGGAAACACCATATATTTT. Its translation: CASSLSQGGSGNTIYF.

This clonotype was counted many times. The V and J genes are TRBV29-1 and TRBJ2-5, with a possible D match to TRBD1 (5 bases). The germline CDR1 and CDR2 sequences are SQVTM and ANQGSEA. V lost 4 bases, J lost 5 bases, and 14 bases lay in between. This CDR3 spans 13 amino acids. The chain's CDR3 is CSVGGQGWETQYF. CDR3 nucleotides: TGCAGCGTTGGCGGCCAGGGTTGGGAGACCCAGTACTTC. Full variable domain (remainder filled in from reference TRBV29-1 and TRBJ2-5): SAVISQKPSRDICQRGTSLTIQCQVDSQVTMMFWYRQQPGQSLTLIATANQGSEATYESGFVIDKFPISRPNLTFSTLTVSNMSPEDSSIYLCSVGGQGWETQYFGPGTRLLVL.

This rearrangement joins TRBV7-2 to TRBJ2-5; TRBD1 aligns across 8 bases. Germline V gene data show CDR1 as SGHTA and CDR2 as FQGNSA. This CDR3 has 15 amino acids. V lost 3 bases to trimming and J lost 3 bases; unmatched junction nucleotides: 6. The CDR3 nucleotides read TGTGCCAGCAGCTTGGCCAGGACAGGGAAAGAGACCCAGTACTTC. Protein sequence: CASSLARTGKETQYF.

A remark on this clonotype: This may be a read error: a much more frequent sequence differs by one nucleotide. The chain carries TRBV19 and TRBJ1-1; 8 nucleotides line up with TRBD1. The CDR3 is 17 amino acids. Germline CDR1 and CDR2: LNHDA and SQIVND (reference sequence). CDR3 sequence (DNA): TGTGCCAGTAATATAGATCCCTTAGGACAGGGCCGCACTGAAGCTTTCTTT. Protein: CASNIDPLGQGRTEAFF.

The rearrangement links TRBV19 to TRBJ2-7, with 11 bases fitting TRBD1. This CDR3 region has 16 residues. V gave up 1 base and J gave up 5 bases; unmatched junction bases: 7. Germline assignment: CDR1 LNHDA and CDR2 SQIVND (reference sequence). The CDR3 DNA reads as TGTGCCAGTAGTATAGTCCCCGGACAGGGGGCCGACGAGCAGTACTTC. Amino acids: CASSIVPGQGADEQYF.

This clonotype was detected a few times. The chain carries TRBV27 and TRBJ1-2, with 10 nucleotides matching TRBD1. The J segment lost 0 bases and the V segment lost 0 bases, leaving 7 bases of the junction unmatched. CDR3 length equals 18 residues. CDR1 and CDR2 from the germline V gene are MNHEY and SMNVEV (reference sequence). The CDR3 loop reads CASSLSGDRGIPNYGYTF. The CDR3 bases are TGTGCCAGCAGTTTATCCGGGGACAGGGGTATACCTAACTATGGCTACACCTTC.

The V call is TRBV29-1, the J call TRBJ2-7, with D tentatively TRBD1 or TRBD2 (5 bases each). The V and J ends lost 4 bases and 0 bases respectively, with 16 bases between them. The CDR3 spans 15 residues. The V gene's germline CDR1 is SQVTM and CDR2 ANQGSEA. The CDR3 nucleotides are TGCAGCGTTGGGGGCCCGGGACCCAGCTCCTACGAGCAGTACTTC. Translated, it gives CSVGGPGPSSYEQYF.

This clonotype was seen repeatedly, ten times or more. The V and J genes are TRBV29-1 and TRBJ2-5; 8 bases match TRBD2. Unmatched junction bases numbered 4, after V lost 1 base and J lost 3 bases. The CDR3 extends over 14 amino acids. Germline V gene lookup returns CDR1 SQVTM and CDR2 ANQGSEA. CDR3: CSVEGRGAEETQYF. In DNA, the CDR3 is TGCAGCGTTGAAGGGCGGGGGGCCGAAGAGACCCAGTACTTC.

Only a few counts were recorded for this clonotype. The chain uses TRBV29-1 and TRBJ2-5, with a tentative D call TRBD1 (5 bases). The CDR3 is made up of 15 amino acids. CDR1 and CDR2 from the germline V gene are SQVTM and ANQGSEA. Trimming left V 8 bases short and J 0 bases short, with 19 bases between. As DNA, the CDR3 is TGCAGCTTAGTGTTAGGGGCTCGAGACCAAGAGACCCAGTACTTC. It codes for CSLVLGARDQETQYF.

This clonotype has just a few counts. The rearrangement links TRBV7-2 to TRBJ2-5; D possibly corresponds to TRBD2 (6 bases). The V gene lost 5 bases and the J gene lost 5 bases, with 18 bases spanning the gap. Germline assignment: CDR1 SGHTA and CDR2 FQGNSA. This CDR3 spans 15 amino acids. CDR3 region: CASSVRLTEGETQYF. In nucleotides, the CDR3 is TGTGCCAGCAGCGTTCGTCTAACGGAGGGGGAGACCCAGTACTTC.

The sample holds many counts of this clonotype. The rearrangement links TRBV9 to TRBJ1-1; maybe TRBD1 (5 bases). Between the trimmed V and J ends, which lost 3 bases and 5 bases, there was a span of 11 bases. Germline CDR1 reads SGDLS; CDR2 reads YYNGEE. The CDR3 totals 13 residues. The CDR3: CASSAYGGTEAFF. DNA for the CDR3: TGTGCCAGCAGCGCCTATGGGGGGACTGAAGCTTTCTTT. Full variable domain (remainder filled in from reference TRBV9 and TRBJ1-1): DSGVTQTPKHLITATGQRVTLRCSPRSGDLSVYWYQQSLDQGLQFLIQYYNGEERAKGNILERFSAQQFPDLHSELNLSSLELGDSALYFCASSAYGGTEAFFGQGTRLTVV.

About this clonotype: Possible read error: a much larger clone is one base away. The genes are TRBV12-3 or TRBV12-4 and TRBJ1-5; D is ambiguous. The CDR3 spans 12 residues. CDR3 loop: CASSLSRQPRHF. As DNA, the CDR3 is TGTGCCAGCAGTTTGTCTCGTCAGCCCCGGCATTTT.

This clonotype was recorded at least ten times. V and J are TRBV7-3 and TRBJ1-5; D is ambiguous. V dropped 5 bases and J dropped 5 bases, with 10 bases sitting between them. Germline-derived CDR1 and CDR2 are SGHTA and FQGTGA. The CDR3 loop spans 13 amino acids. This CDR3 is CASSHPQDQPQHF. In nucleotides, the CDR3 is TGTGCCAGCAGCCACCCTCAAGATCAGCCCCAGCATTTT.

This clonotype was counted at least ten times. The chain carries TRBV7-2 and TRBJ1-2, with TRBD1 matching 9 bases. Trimming at V came to 5 bases and at J to 8 bases, leaving 15 bases not matched to a gene. This CDR3 comprises 16 residues. Germline-derived CDR1 and CDR2 are SGHTA and FQGNSA. CDR3 loop: CASSPGTSRTGEGYTF. DNA of the CDR3: TGTGCCAGCAGCCCCGGAACCTCGAGGACAGGGGAAGGCTACACCTTC.

This rearrangement joins TRBV4-3 to TRBJ2-3, with 8 bases lining up with TRBD2. Trimming at V came to 5 bases and at J to 1 base, leaving 5 bases not matched to a gene. Germline V gene data show CDR1 as LGHNA and CDR2 as YSLEER. The CDR3 has 15 residues. CDR3 in amino acids: CASSKGAGGTDTQYF. Written as DNA, the CDR3 is TGCGCCAGCAGCAAAGGAGCGGGGGGCACAGATACGCAGTATTTT.

This clonotype turned up a few times. The chain carries TRBV14 and TRBJ1-2; D call uncertain. CDR3 length: 13 amino acids. Germline V lookup: CDR1 SGHDN, CDR2 FVKESK. Trimming took off 4 bases at V and 7 bases at J, with 13 bases between the two ends. The CDR3 is CASSPKVGFGYTF. The CDR3 nucleotides read TGTGCCAGCAGCCCGAAAGTAGGTTTTGGCTACACCTTC.

J is TRBJ1-5 and V is TRBV15; D is unclear. Germline V CDR1 and CDR2: LNHNV, YYDKDF (reference sequence). The CDR3 is made up of 17 amino acids. V dropped 1 base and J dropped 2 bases, with 15 bases sitting between them. The CDR3 loop reads CATSRVGEGGGNQPQHF. CDR3 DNA sequence: TGTGCCACCAGCAGAGTTGGGGAAGGCGGGGGCAATCAGCCCCAGCATTTT.

This clonotype has a handful of counts. The chain has TRBV12-3 or TRBV12-4 and TRBJ2-7, with D perhaps matching TRBD1 (5 bases). This CDR3 has 14 amino acids. V dropped 5 bases and J dropped 2 bases, with 13 bases sitting between them. CDR3 nucleotide sequence: TGTGCCAGCAGTCAACGACAGTTAACCTACGAGCAGTACTTC. It is translated as CASSQRQLTYEQYF.

This clonotype was recorded at least ten times. The rearrangement links TRBV12-3 or TRBV12-4 to TRBJ1-1; 8 bases are a match to TRBD1. The CDR3 has 16 residues. The ends lost 2 bases at V and 5 bases at J; junction bases unmatched: 10. The CDR3 region has the DNA TGTGCCAGCAGTTTACGTCAGGGGGCCTTTTGGACTGAAGCTTTCTTT. Amino acid sequence: CASSLRQGAFWTEAFF.

This clonotype was recorded at least ten times. The chain joins TRBV5-6 to TRBJ1-1; no reliable D call. The CDR3 is made up of 13 amino acids. Germline V gene sequence: CDR1 SGHDT, CDR2 YYEEEE. V was cut by 4 bases and J by 7 bases, with 14 bases left in between. The CDR3 nucleotides are TGTGCCAGCAGCCCACAGTTGATGAGTGAAGCTTTCTTT. Translated: CASSPQLMSEAFF.